This is a list of T cell receptor beta chains from one sample in a study of blood T cell repertoires in COVID-19. Generated by immunoSEQ multiplex PCR, the TCRdb table keeps only in-frame clones and is missing some. This table has a few hundred thousand clones, approximately 80% appearing once. Sequenced: peripheral blood. The receptors come from a man aged 60-69 years with acute or convalescent COVID-19. The CDR3 runs from the conserved cysteine through the conserved F or W. D genes are given only for firm matches. A row's size may be missing; if present it is once, few, many or a size class.

clone size: few; J gene: TRBJ1-1; V gene: TRBV10-3; D gene: -; CDR3 DNA: TGTGCCATCAAGGGGCCTGATACGAACACTGAAGCTTTCTTT; CDR3 protein: CAIKGPDTNTEAFF
clone size: -; J gene: TRBJ2-7; V gene: TRBV19; D gene: TRBD2; CDR3 DNA: TGTGCCAGTAGGAAGACTAGCGGGGAAGTGGAGCAGTACTTC; CDR3 protein: CASRKTSGEVEQYF
clone size: -; J gene: TRBJ1-2; V gene: TRBV28; D gene: -; CDR3 DNA: TGTGCCAGCAGTTTATTGGGAGGGGGCTATGGCTACACCTTC; CDR3 protein: CASSLLGGGYGYTF
clone size: -; J gene: TRBJ2-2; V gene: TRBV19; D gene: -; CDR3 DNA: TGTGCCAGTAGTATTGGACAGTTGAACACCGGGGAGCTGTTTTTT; CDR3 protein: CASSIGQLNTGELFF
clone size: -; J gene: TRBJ2-2; V gene: TRBV11-3; D gene: -; CDR3 DNA: TGTGCCAGCAGCTTAGATAACAGGGGGGAGCTGTTTTTT; CDR3 protein: CASSLDNRGELFF
clone size: few; J gene: TRBJ1-1; V gene: TRBV10-3; D gene: TRBD1; CDR3 DNA: TGTGCCATCAGTGAGGAAGGGACAGAGAACACTGAAGCTTTCTTT; CDR3 protein: CAISEEGTENTEAFF
clone size: once; J gene: TRBJ2-1; V gene: TRBV28; D gene: TRBD2; CDR3 DNA: TGTGCCAGCAGCCCGCCCGCTAGCGGGTACAATGAGCAGTTCTTC; CDR3 protein: CASSPPASGYNEQFF
clone size: -; J gene: TRBJ1-1; V gene: TRBV9; D gene: -; CDR3 DNA: TGTGCCAGCAGCGTAGGAGGAGGTCTGACAGGTGAAGCTTTCTTT; CDR3 protein: CASSVGGGLTGEAFF
clone size: once; J gene: TRBJ2-3; V gene: TRBV6-2/TRBV6-3; D gene: TRBD1; CDR3 DNA: TGTGCCAGCAGTTACTCGACAAAGAGGACAGGACGCACAGATACGCAGTATTTT; CDR3 protein: CASSYSTKRTGRTDTQYF
clone size: -; J gene: TRBJ1-2; V gene: TRBV9; D gene: TRBD1; CDR3 DNA: TGTGCCAGCAGCGAAGGACAGGAGAGCTTCTATGGCTACACCTTC; CDR3 protein: CASSEGQESFYGYTF
clone size: -; J gene: TRBJ2-3; V gene: TRBV10-1; D gene: TRBD1; CDR3 DNA: TGCGCCAGCAGCGCCCGGGACAGGGGAAGCACAGATACGCAGTATTTT; CDR3 protein: CASSARDRGSTDTQYF
clone size: -; J gene: TRBJ1-2; V gene: TRBV19; D gene: -; CDR3 DNA: TGTGCCAGTAGTATAGATCAAGCCGGGAAGTCTGGCTACACCTTC; CDR3 protein: CASSIDQAGKSGYTF
clone size: -; J gene: TRBJ2-3; V gene: TRBV4-3; D gene: TRBD2; CDR3 DNA: TGCGCCAGCAGGGTAAGACTAGCGGGGCCTACCACAGATACGCAGTATTTT; CDR3 protein: CASRVRLAGPTTDTQYF
clone size: -; J gene: TRBJ2-2; V gene: TRBV27; D gene: -; CDR3 DNA: TGTGCCAGCAGTTTCCCAGGAAACACCGGGGAGCTGTTTTTT; CDR3 protein: CASSFPGNTGELFF
clone size: -; J gene: TRBJ2-1; V gene: TRBV6-2/TRBV6-3; D gene: -; CDR3 DNA: TGTGCCAGCAGTTACGGGCAGACCTACAATGAGCAGTTCTTC; CDR3 protein: CASSYGQTYNEQFF
clone size: -; J gene: TRBJ1-1; V gene: TRBV28; D gene: TRBD1; CDR3 DNA: TGTGCCACCCGACCGGGACAGCCTAACACTGAAGCTTTCTTT; CDR3 protein: CATRPGQPNTEAFF
clone size: -; J gene: TRBJ1-1; V gene: TRBV14; D gene: -; CDR3 DNA: TGTGCCAGCAGCCAGTCGGGCACTGAAGCTTTCTTT; CDR3 protein: CASSQSGTEAFF
clone size: -; J gene: TRBJ2-1; V gene: TRBV20-1; D gene: -; CDR3 DNA: TGCAGTGCCGCGGGTCCAAATGAGCAGTTCTTC; CDR3 protein: CSAAGPNEQFF
clone size: -; J gene: TRBJ2-3; V gene: TRBV5-8; D gene: -; CDR3 DNA: TGTGCCAGCAGCTTGTGGAGGGCAGGGGATACGCAGTATTTT; CDR3 protein: CASSLWRAGDTQYF
clone size: -; J gene: TRBJ2-5; V gene: TRBV5-4; D gene: -; CDR3 DNA: TGTGCCAGCAGCCCCTCCCTACAAGAGACCCAGTACTTC; CDR3 protein: CASSPSLQETQYF
clone size: -; J gene: TRBJ2-7; V gene: TRBV4-3; D gene: TRBD2; CDR3 DNA: TGCGCCAGCAGCCAAGATCACAGCCTAGCGGGAGTCTACGAGCAGTACTTC; CDR3 protein: CASSQDHSLAGVYEQYF
clone size: -; J gene: TRBJ1-2; V gene: TRBV28; D gene: -; CDR3 DNA: TGTGCCAGCAGTTTAGTCGTCGGGGGCTATGGCTACACCTTC; CDR3 protein: CASSLVVGGYGYTF
clone size: -; J gene: TRBJ2-5; V gene: TRBV5-1; D gene: -; CDR3 DNA: TGCGCCAGCAGCCAACAAGAGACCCAGTACTTC; CDR3 protein: CASSQQETQYF
clone size: -; J gene: TRBJ2-3; V gene: TRBV18; D gene: -; CDR3 DNA: TGTGCCAGCACAGGATACACAGATACGCAGTATTTT; CDR3 protein: CASTGYTDTQYF
clone size: -; J gene: TRBJ2-4; V gene: TRBV7-2; D gene: TRBD1; CDR3 DNA: TGTGCCAGCAGCGGATCAAGGGGGCAGCTAGCCAAAAACATTCAGTACTTC; CDR3 protein: CASSGSRGQLAKNIQYF
clone size: few; J gene: TRBJ1-1; V gene: TRBV18; D gene: -; CDR3 DNA: TGTGCCAGCTCACCCGACGGGGTGTCGAACACTGAAGCTTTCTTT; CDR3 protein: CASSPDGVSNTEAFF
clone size: -; J gene: TRBJ1-1; V gene: TRBV5-4; D gene: -; CDR3 DNA: TGTGCCAGCAGCTTGGGCCAGAGGACAGAGATGAACACTGAAGCTTTCTTT; CDR3 protein: CASSLGQRTEMNTEAFF
clone size: -; J gene: TRBJ2-3; V gene: TRBV24-1; D gene: TRBD1; CDR3 DNA: TGTGCCACCAGTGATTCGGACAGGTCAGATACGCAGTATTTT; CDR3 protein: CATSDSDRSDTQYF
clone size: -; J gene: TRBJ2-3; V gene: TRBV5-1; D gene: TRBD2; CDR3 DNA: TGCGCCAGCAGCTTGCTAAGCGGGGGGGCCCTCACAGATACGCAGTATTTT; CDR3 protein: CASSLLSGGALTDTQYF
clone size: -; J gene: TRBJ2-7; V gene: TRBV19; D gene: TRBD1; CDR3 DNA: TGTGCCAGTAGATATGGACAGGGACCGTCCTACGAGCAGTACTTC; CDR3 protein: CASRYGQGPSYEQYF
clone size: -; J gene: TRBJ2-5; V gene: TRBV7-3; D gene: TRBD2; CDR3 DNA: TGTGCCAGCAGCCCCGGGACTAGCGGGACCCAGTACTTC; CDR3 protein: CASSPGTSGTQYF
clone size: -; J gene: TRBJ1-2; V gene: TRBV29-1; D gene: -; CDR3 DNA: TGCAGCGTTGAAGCGGGGGGTTCCTATGGCTACACCTTC; CDR3 protein: CSVEAGGSYGYTF
clone size: once; J gene: TRBJ1-1; V gene: TRBV7-2; D gene: -; CDR3 DNA: TGTGCCAGCAGCTTACAAACAAGAATGAACACTGAAGCTTTCTTT; CDR3 protein: CASSLQTRMNTEAFF
clone size: -; J gene: TRBJ1-2; V gene: TRBV28; D gene: TRBD1; CDR3 DNA: TGTGCCAGCAGTCATGACCGGGACAGCCGGTATCAATATGGCTACACCTTC; CDR3 protein: CASSHDRDSRYQYGYTF
clone size: -; J gene: TRBJ1-2; V gene: TRBV7-9; D gene: TRBD1; CDR3 DNA: TGTGCCAGCAGCTCCCACCAGGGGGAACGGGATGGCTACACCTTC; CDR3 protein: CASSSHQGERDGYTF
clone size: -; J gene: TRBJ1-5; V gene: TRBV2; D gene: TRBD1; CDR3 DNA: TGTGCCAGCAGTGGTGCAGGGGGTGGTCAGCCCCAGCATTTT; CDR3 protein: CASSGAGGGQPQHF
clone size: -; J gene: TRBJ2-2; V gene: TRBV14; D gene: -; CDR3 DNA: TGTGCCAGCAGCCAATACTCGGGAAACACCGGGGAGCTGTTTTTT; CDR3 protein: CASSQYSGNTGELFF
clone size: -; J gene: TRBJ2-3; V gene: TRBV29-1; D gene: TRBD2; CDR3 DNA: TGCAGCGTGGACAGCGGGAGTCCAGATACGCAGTATTTT; CDR3 protein: CSVDSGSPDTQYF
clone size: -; J gene: TRBJ2-1; V gene: TRBV27; D gene: TRBD2; CDR3 DNA: TGTGCCAGCAGTTTAAGGGAGGGCCACCACAATGAGCAGTTCTTC; CDR3 protein: CASSLREGHHNEQFF
clone size: -; J gene: TRBJ2-3; V gene: TRBV7-8; D gene: TRBD2; CDR3 DNA: TGTGCCAGCAGCCGAAGCGGGGGACTCACAGATACGCAGTATTTT; CDR3 protein: CASSRSGGLTDTQYF
clone size: -; J gene: TRBJ1-5; V gene: TRBV3-1/TRBV3-2; D gene: TRBD1; CDR3 DNA: TGTGCCAGCAGCACAGGGGGCGCCGATAGCAATCAGCCCCAGCATTTT; CDR3 protein: CASSTGGADSNQPQHF
clone size: once; J gene: TRBJ1-4; V gene: TRBV24-1; D gene: -; CDR3 DNA: TGTGCCACCAGGCTTCTCCAACCAGGGTATTACTATGAAAAACTGTTTTTT; CDR3 protein: CATRLLQPGYYYEKLFF
clone size: -; J gene: TRBJ1-1; V gene: TRBV27; D gene: -; CDR3 DNA: TGTGCCAGCAGTAGGACGGGCGGAGGGACTGAAGCTTTCTTT; CDR3 protein: CASSRTGGGTEAFF
clone size: -; J gene: TRBJ2-1; V gene: TRBV7-2; D gene: TRBD2; CDR3 DNA: TGTGCCAGCAGCTTAGAACTAGCGGGACCTAATGAGGGGCAGTTCTTC; CDR3 protein: CASSLELAGPNEGQFF
clone size: -; J gene: TRBJ2-3; V gene: TRBV3-1/TRBV3-2; D gene: -; CDR3 DNA: TGTGCCAGCAGCCACCTAGACACAGATACGCAGTATTTT; CDR3 protein: CASSHLDTDTQYF
clone size: -; J gene: TRBJ2-5; V gene: TRBV6-1; D gene: -; CDR3 DNA: TGTGCCAGCAGTGAACGGCGGGACGCGGCTCAAGAGACCCAGTACTTC; CDR3 protein: CASSERRDAAQETQYF
clone size: -; J gene: TRBJ2-1; V gene: TRBV19; D gene: TRBD2; CDR3 DNA: TGTGCCAGTAGTATAGGTTCTAGCGGCTCCTACAATGAGCAGTTCTTC; CDR3 protein: CASSIGSSGSYNEQFF
clone size: -; J gene: TRBJ2-2; V gene: TRBV7-3; D gene: TRBD2; CDR3 DNA: TGTGCCAGCACCGGGGGGGCGGCGAACACCGGGGAGCTGTTTTTT; CDR3 protein: CASTGGAANTGELFF
clone size: few; J gene: TRBJ1-5; V gene: TRBV30; D gene: -; CDR3 DNA: TGTGCCTGGAGTCCACATAGCAATCAGCCCCAGCATTTT; CDR3 protein: CAWSPHSNQPQHF
clone size: -; J gene: TRBJ1-3; V gene: TRBV5-1; D gene: -; CDR3 DNA: TGCGCCAGCCGACGGGAAGGGAGCTCTGGAAACACCATATATTTT; CDR3 protein: CASRREGSSGNTIYF
clone size: few; J gene: TRBJ2-7; V gene: TRBV5-1; D gene: TRBD1; CDR3 DNA: TGCGCCAGCAGCTTAACTTGGACAGGGGCAAACGAGCAGTACTTC; CDR3 protein: CASSLTWTGANEQYF
clone size: -; J gene: TRBJ2-3; V gene: TRBV27; D gene: -; CDR3 DNA: TGTGCCAGCAGTTTACTCGCACAGAAATTCACAGATACGCAGTATTTT; CDR3 protein: CASSLLAQKFTDTQYF
clone size: -; J gene: TRBJ1-5; V gene: TRBV19; D gene: TRBD1; CDR3 DNA: TGTGCCAGTAGTATTGGGACAGTGACAGGCAATCAGCCCCAGCATTTT; CDR3 protein: CASSIGTVTGNQPQHF
clone size: once; J gene: TRBJ1-5; V gene: TRBV20-1; D gene: TRBD1; CDR3 DNA: TGCAGTGCTAGTAGCGGGACAGGGTCCCCCAATCAGCCCCAGCATTTT; CDR3 protein: CSASSGTGSPNQPQHF
clone size: few; J gene: TRBJ2-7; V gene: TRBV7-2; D gene: TRBD1; CDR3 DNA: TGTGCCAGCAGCTTAGGGTGGGACAGGGGACTACGAGGGTACTTC; CDR3 protein: CASSLGWDRGLRGYF